This TCR beta chain was recovered during a study of human T cells and chemical hapten exposure (dated by TCRdb to the early 2020s). Looking at the study overall: For sensitization, 2% DPC in acetone was applied to a roughly 2 cm by roughly 2 cm area of upper inner arm skin. Patients additionally received weekly therapeutic DPC doses to the scalp throughout the roughly 24-week study period. Patch testing was performed on the upper back with Finn chambers containing 0.01% DPC, and the patch tests were scored after 6 days according to International Contact Dermatitis Research Group standards. The patient cohort, mostly female, included alopecia areata with under or over 50% scalp involvement, alopecia totalis and alopecia universalis. Libraries were pooled for sequencing, and per-sample TCR yields varied mainly because of small differences in library volumes within the pool. The study tracked peripheral blood TCR repertoire changes in vivo during primary and secondary sensitization to the hapten diphenylcyclopropenone (DPC) in alopecia patients. Blood samples were taken from patients before sensitization (week 0) and at 2, 6 and about 24 weeks after DPC sensitization. Twenty-nine alopecia patients provided blood for TCR sequencing at one to four time points (pre-sensitization, 2, 6 and 24 weeks).

Findings and caveats that apply to the study as a whole: A positive correlation was found between the number of PT1 expanded TCRs and patch test score, with significance reached at thresholds 8, 16 and 32 but not 4. Compared with pre-sensitization or healthy control sets, expanded TCRs formed significantly more large CDR3 similarity clusters, which is consistent with antigen-driven responses. No change with DPC sensitization was found in the number of TCRs above 1 in 1000 frequency, and no evidence of global repertoire structure alterations was found. Alopecia, a presumed autoimmune disease, was present in all patients, so the immune response of the patients might differ from that of healthy individuals. After repeated subsampling, the strength of the expansion versus patch-test correlation and the threshold at which it became significant changed.

About this clonotype itself: The clone's antigen remains unknown. Within one base of it there is no much larger clone, and no base qualities were kept.

The CDR3 runs 15 residues from the cysteine to the phenylalanine. Only the CDR3 portion is preserved as DNA: 45 bases, with reading frame beginning at the first base. Trimming costs V 6 bases and J 3 bases, and their ends lie 18 bases apart. Preparation of the library involved RACE. Sequencing used a NextSeq 500. During library preparation, unique molecular identifiers were attached to individual cDNA molecules so that TCRs could be counted in a quantitative, reproducible way. Both TCR alpha and TCR beta chains were sequenced from each blood RNA sample. On the study's bioinformatics: A median of approximately 96,000 TCRs per sample was observed, with a range of roughly 23,224 to 750,000. The Decombinator software suite was used to annotate the V, J and CDR3 of the TCR reads. For the PS versus PT1 abundance plots, all samples were subsampled to the same number of TCRs (28,000). TCRs were defined as expanded if absent before sensitization and observed at least eight times at the 2-week time point. The raw public data were reprocessed by TCRdb itself: fastp quality trimming at Q25, MiXCR clonotype calling, in-frame beta chains only. Each CDR3 protein gets just one entry, which takes the most common genes and DNA from the rows behind it. Clone size and V and J calls follow TCRdb, not the original study. This sample has about 120,000 distinct CDR3 sequences in its table, and roughly 12% of those were observed once. Approximately 2.6% of the sample is taken by the ten largest.

In the paper's terms, the time point label means: pre-sensitization, week 0. What the treatment or condition label conveys for this sample: therapeutic diphenylcyclopropenone sensitization with weekly scalp DPC. At each patch-test visit, blood was drawn before the patch test was applied. To be eligible, patients had to be aged 18 to 70, diagnosed with alopecia and judged suitable for DPC therapy, while pregnant patients were excluded. Unfractionated whole blood was collected in Tempus Blood RNA tubes, and total RNA was extracted from that blood. The chain is encoded by TRBV12-3 or TRBV12-4 joined to TRBJ2-7, with the identity of the D gene unclear. The receptor comes from a woman younger than 30 with alopecia areata. Some clones in this sample may be carry-over from other donors' samples. This material consisted of whole blood, taken in connection with sensitization to the hapten diphenylcyclopropenone (DPC). CDR3 loop: CASRLNQGGYYEQYF. DNA sequence: TGTGCCAGCAGACTCAACCAAGGTGGTTACTACGAGCAGTACTTC.